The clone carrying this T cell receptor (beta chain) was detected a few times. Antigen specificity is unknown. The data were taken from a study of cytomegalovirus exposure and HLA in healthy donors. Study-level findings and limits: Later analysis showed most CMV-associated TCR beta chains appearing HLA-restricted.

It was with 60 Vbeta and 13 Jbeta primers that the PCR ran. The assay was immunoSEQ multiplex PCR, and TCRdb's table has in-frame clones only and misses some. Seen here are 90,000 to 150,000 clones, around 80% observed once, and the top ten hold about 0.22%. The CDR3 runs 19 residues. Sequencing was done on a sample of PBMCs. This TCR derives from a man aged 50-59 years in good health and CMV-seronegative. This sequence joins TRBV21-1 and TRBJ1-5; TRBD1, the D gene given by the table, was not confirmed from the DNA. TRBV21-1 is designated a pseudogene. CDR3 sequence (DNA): TGTGCCAGCAGCCTTAAGGTGGGGGGAACAGGGGGCGGGGAACAGCCCCAGCATTTT. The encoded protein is CASSLKVGGTGGGEQPQHF.